The rows below give T cell receptor beta chains drawn from one sample of a study of cytomegalovirus exposure and HLA in healthy donors. Here immunoSEQ multiplex PCR was the method, and the copy in TCRdb shows in-frame clones only, minus some. The top ten hold 6.2% of the sample, which has tens of thousands of clones, around four fifths seen once. Sequenced material: PBMCs. The origin of the receptors is a woman aged 45-65 years in good health and CMV-seropositive. CDR3s include the opening cysteine and the closing phenylalanine or tryptophan. A D gene is named only where the DNA matches it firmly. Only some rows state a clone size, as once, few, many or a class for expanded clones.

v_gene: TRBV10-3; j_gene: TRBJ2-7; d_gene: TRBD1; abundance: NA; CDR3aa: CATTKRQGGWDEQYF; CDR3nt: TGTGCCACCACAAAGAGACAGGGTGGATGGGACGAGCAGTACTTC
v_gene: TRBV14; j_gene: TRBJ1-1; d_gene: TRBD1; abundance: NA; CDR3aa: CASSQDRVTEAFF; CDR3nt: TGTGCCAGCAGCCAGGACAGGGTCACTGAAGCTTTCTTT
v_gene: TRBV30; j_gene: TRBJ2-7; d_gene: NA; abundance: NA; CDR3aa: CAWSNGQIYEQYF; CDR3nt: TGTGCCTGGAGCAATGGACAGATCTACGAGCAGTACTTC
v_gene: TRBV9; j_gene: TRBJ2-1; d_gene: NA; abundance: NA; CDR3aa: CASSSGYNEQFF; CDR3nt: TGTGCCAGCAGCTCCGGGTACAATGAGCAGTTCTTC
v_gene: TRBV18; j_gene: TRBJ1-1; d_gene: NA; abundance: NA; CDR3aa: CASSSLGEGAEAFF; CDR3nt: TGTGCCAGCTCGAGCCTTGGAGAGGGCGCTGAAGCTTTCTTT
v_gene: TRBV30; j_gene: TRBJ1-3; d_gene: TRBD1; abundance: NA; CDR3aa: CAWSGTGRYGNTIYF; CDR3nt: TGTGCCTGGAGCGGGACAGGGAGGTATGGAAACACCATATATTTT
v_gene: TRBV18; j_gene: TRBJ2-5; d_gene: NA; abundance: few; CDR3aa: CASSRDSRQQETQYF; CDR3nt: TGTGCCAGTTCCCGGGATAGTCGGCAACAAGAGACCCAGTACTTC
v_gene: TRBV7-9; j_gene: TRBJ2-7; d_gene: TRBD2; abundance: NA; CDR3aa: CASTEAGVTYEQYF; CDR3nt: TGTGCCAGCACCGAAGCGGGAGTGACCTACGAGCAGTACTTC
v_gene: TRBV25-1; j_gene: TRBJ1-1; d_gene: NA; abundance: once; CDR3aa: CASSGLNTEAFF; CDR3nt: TGTGCCAGCAGTGGGCTGAACACTGAAGCTTTCTTT
v_gene: TRBV15; j_gene: TRBJ1-5; d_gene: TRBD1; abundance: NA; CDR3aa: CATSREEGANQPQHF; CDR3nt: TGTGCCACCAGCAGAGAGGAGGGGGCTAATCAGCCCCAGCATTTT
v_gene: TRBV7-9; j_gene: TRBJ2-5; d_gene: TRBD2; abundance: NA; CDR3aa: CASSHLIGGGTETQYF; CDR3nt: TGTGCCAGCAGCCATCTAATCGGGGGGGGTACAGAGACCCAGTACTTC
v_gene: TRBV7-2; j_gene: TRBJ1-2; d_gene: NA; abundance: NA; CDR3aa: CASSAGISDPGYTF; CDR3nt: TGTGCCAGCAGCGCCGGGATTTCAGATCCTGGCTACACCTTC
v_gene: TRBV7-2; j_gene: TRBJ2-7; d_gene: TRBD2; abundance: NA; CDR3aa: CASSLWGTSSYEQYF; CDR3nt: TGTGCCAGCAGCTTATGGGGGACTAGCTCCTACGAGCAGTACTTC
v_gene: TRBV30; j_gene: TRBJ1-2; d_gene: NA; abundance: NA; CDR3aa: CAWSGMGARYGYTF; CDR3nt: TGTGCCTGGAGTGGTATGGGGGCGCGGTATGGCTACACCTTC
v_gene: TRBV5-5; j_gene: TRBJ2-2; d_gene: TRBD2; abundance: once; CDR3aa: CASSSGLENTGELFF; CDR3nt: TGTGCCAGCAGCTCGGGACTAGAAAACACCGGGGAGCTGTTTTTT
v_gene: TRBV4-2; j_gene: TRBJ1-1; d_gene: NA; abundance: few; CDR3aa: CASSQDRTRGAFF; CDR3nt: TGTGCCAGCAGCCAAGATAGAACCCGAGGAGCTTTCTTT
v_gene: TRBV11-2; j_gene: TRBJ2-5; d_gene: TRBD2; abundance: NA; CDR3aa: CASSWGGEETQYF; CDR3nt: TGTGCCAGCAGCTGGGGAGGGGAAGAGACCCAGTACTTC
v_gene: TRBV19; j_gene: TRBJ1-4; d_gene: TRBD1; abundance: NA; CDR3aa: CASSMGTGQRTNEKLFF; CDR3nt: TGTGCCAGTAGTATGGGGACAGGACAGAGAACTAATGAAAAACTGTTTTTT
v_gene: TRBV28; j_gene: TRBJ1-4; d_gene: TRBD1; abundance: NA; CDR3aa: CASSRWTGTNEKLFF; CDR3nt: TGTGCCAGCAGTCGCTGGACAGGAACTAATGAAAAACTGTTTTTT
v_gene: TRBV13; j_gene: TRBJ1-4; d_gene: NA; abundance: NA; CDR3aa: CASSLSYSPEELFF; CDR3nt: TGTGCCAGCAGCTTATCTTACAGTCCCGAAGAACTGTTTTTT
v_gene: TRBV11-2; j_gene: TRBJ1-2; d_gene: TRBD1; abundance: NA; CDR3aa: CASSSLRDRGQTNYGYTF; CDR3nt: TGTGCCAGCAGCTCCCTCCGGGACAGGGGACAGACTAACTATGGCTACACCTTC
v_gene: TRBV28; j_gene: TRBJ2-7; d_gene: TRBD1; abundance: NA; CDR3aa: CASSLPHRGRNEQYF; CDR3nt: TGTGCCAGCAGTTTACCCCACAGGGGGCGCAACGAGCAGTACTTC
v_gene: TRBV6-4; j_gene: TRBJ2-7; d_gene: NA; abundance: NA; CDR3aa: CASSDDLIYEQYF; CDR3nt: TGTGCCAGCAGTGACGACTTGATCTACGAGCAGTACTTC
v_gene: TRBV28; j_gene: TRBJ1-5; d_gene: TRBD1; abundance: NA; CDR3aa: CASSSPGGRQPQHF; CDR3nt: TGTGCCAGCAGCTCTCCAGGGGGCCGCCAGCCCCAGCATTTT
v_gene: TRBV10-2; j_gene: TRBJ2-5; d_gene: TRBD1; abundance: NA; CDR3aa: CASRAGGAETQYF; CDR3nt: TGCGCCAGCAGGGCAGGGGGCGCGGAGACCCAGTACTTC
v_gene: TRBV5-6; j_gene: TRBJ2-7; d_gene: NA; abundance: NA; CDR3aa: CASTQGNGYEQYF; CDR3nt: TGTGCCAGCACACAGGGAAACGGTTACGAGCAGTACTTC
v_gene: TRBV5-4; j_gene: TRBJ2-3; d_gene: NA; abundance: once; CDR3aa: CASSPNTDTQYF; CDR3nt: TGTGCCAGCAGTCCCAACACAGATACGCAGTATTTT
v_gene: TRBV7-8; j_gene: TRBJ2-1; d_gene: TRBD2; abundance: NA; CDR3aa: CASSTPRGPGGNEQFF; CDR3nt: TGTGCCAGCAGCACGCCCCGGGGCCCGGGGGGCAATGAGCAGTTCTTC
v_gene: TRBV27; j_gene: TRBJ2-6; d_gene: TRBD2; abundance: NA; CDR3aa: CASSLQPQSGTGANVLTF; CDR3nt: TGTGCCAGCAGTTTACAACCCCAAAGCGGGACTGGGGCCAACGTCCTGACTTTC
v_gene: TRBV28; j_gene: TRBJ1-2; d_gene: TRBD1; abundance: once; CDR3aa: CAGTHRGQGGGYTF; CDR3nt: TGTGCCGGAACCCATAGGGGACAGGGCGGTGGCTACACCTTC
v_gene: TRBV19; j_gene: TRBJ1-1; d_gene: TRBD1; abundance: NA; CDR3aa: CASSRGQRLVREAFF; CDR3nt: TGTGCCAGTAGTAGGGGACAGAGACTAGTCCGTGAAGCTTTCTTT
v_gene: TRBV7-9; j_gene: TRBJ1-4; d_gene: TRBD1; abundance: NA; CDR3aa: CASSSGTGGEKLFF; CDR3nt: TGTGCCAGCAGCTCGGGGACAGGGGGGGAAAAACTGTTTTTT
v_gene: TRBV6-1; j_gene: TRBJ2-5; d_gene: TRBD2; abundance: NA; CDR3aa: CATTSGSLEETQYF; CDR3nt: TGTGCCACTACTAGCGGGAGTTTAGAAGAGACCCAGTACTTC
v_gene: TRBV7-2; j_gene: TRBJ2-5; d_gene: TRBD2; abundance: NA; CDR3aa: CASSLRTSGFQETQYF; CDR3nt: TGTGCCAGCAGCTTACGGACTAGCGGATTCCAAGAGACCCAGTACTTC
v_gene: TRBV7-8; j_gene: TRBJ2-1; d_gene: NA; abundance: NA; CDR3aa: CASSLSGSDEQFF; CDR3nt: TGTGCCAGCAGCTTATCAGGGTCCGATGAGCAGTTCTTC
v_gene: TRBV5-1; j_gene: TRBJ1-4; d_gene: TRBD1; abundance: few; CDR3aa: CASSPDRGFEKLFF; CDR3nt: TGCGCCAGCAGCCCCGACAGGGGATTTGAAAAACTGTTTTTT
v_gene: TRBV11-3; j_gene: TRBJ1-1; d_gene: NA; abundance: NA; CDR3aa: CASGSLNTEAFF; CDR3nt: TGTGCCAGCGGCAGTTTGAACACTGAAGCTTTCTTT
v_gene: TRBV19; j_gene: TRBJ2-5; d_gene: NA; abundance: NA; CDR3aa: CASSISGFGETQYF; CDR3nt: TGTGCCAGTAGTATCTCCGGTTTCGGGGAGACCCAGTACTTC
v_gene: TRBV4-1; j_gene: TRBJ2-3; d_gene: NA; abundance: few; CDR3aa: CASSQDNSDTQYF; CDR3nt: TGCGCCAGCAGCCAAGATAATTCAGATACGCAGTATTTT
v_gene: TRBV5-6; j_gene: TRBJ2-1; d_gene: TRBD2; abundance: NA; CDR3aa: CASSSSGRLRDEQFF; CDR3nt: TGTGCCAGCAGTTCTAGCGGGAGACTGAGGGATGAGCAGTTCTTC
v_gene: TRBV20-1; j_gene: TRBJ2-1; d_gene: NA; abundance: NA; CDR3aa: CSASQNNEQFF; CDR3nt: TGCAGTGCGTCCCAGAACAATGAGCAGTTCTTC
v_gene: TRBV29-1; j_gene: TRBJ2-7; d_gene: TRBD2; abundance: NA; CDR3aa: CSGSSGSWYEQYF; CDR3nt: TGCAGCGGGTCTAGCGGGAGTTGGTACGAGCAGTACTTC
v_gene: TRBV29-1; j_gene: TRBJ2-1; d_gene: NA; abundance: NA; CDR3aa: CSVERTQGYNEQFF; CDR3nt: TGCAGCGTTGAAAGGACCCAGGGTTACAATGAGCAGTTCTTC
v_gene: TRBV10-3; j_gene: TRBJ2-7; d_gene: NA; abundance: NA; CDR3aa: CAISELDEQYF; CDR3nt: TGTGCCATCAGTGAGTTAGATGAGCAGTACTTC
v_gene: TRBV27; j_gene: TRBJ2-6; d_gene: TRBD1; abundance: NA; CDR3aa: CASSLKGQGARGANVLTF; CDR3nt: TGTGCCAGCAGTTTAAAGGGACAGGGGGCGCGCGGGGCCAACGTCCTGACTTTC
v_gene: TRBV7-8; j_gene: TRBJ2-3; d_gene: TRBD2; abundance: NA; CDR3aa: CASSSYSGRADTQYF; CDR3nt: TGTGCCAGCAGCAGCTATAGCGGGAGGGCAGATACGCAGTATTTT
v_gene: TRBV27; j_gene: TRBJ2-1; d_gene: TRBD2; abundance: NA; CDR3aa: CASSFRLPSGEQFF; CDR3nt: TGTGCCAGCAGTTTCCGACTCCCTAGCGGTGAGCAGTTCTTC
v_gene: TRBV11-3; j_gene: TRBJ2-2; d_gene: NA; abundance: once; CDR3aa: CASSLDRVSTGELFF; CDR3nt: TGTGCCAGCAGCTTAGATCGGGTTTCAACCGGGGAGCTGTTTTTT
v_gene: TRBV5-1; j_gene: TRBJ1-1; d_gene: NA; abundance: NA; CDR3aa: CASSLIGASGTEAFF; CDR3nt: TGCGCCAGCAGCTTGATAGGGGCGTCGGGCACTGAAGCTTTCTTT
v_gene: TRBV29-1; j_gene: TRBJ1-1; d_gene: TRBD1; abundance: NA; CDR3aa: CSVAKTGFEAFF; CDR3nt: TGCAGCGTTGCCAAGACAGGGTTTGAAGCTTTCTTT
v_gene: TRBV29-1; j_gene: TRBJ2-2; d_gene: TRBD2; abundance: NA; CDR3aa: CVGLAGFTGELFF; CDR3nt: TGCGTGGGATTAGCGGGATTCACCGGGGAGCTGTTTTTT
v_gene: TRBV5-1; j_gene: TRBJ2-3; d_gene: NA; abundance: NA; CDR3aa: CASSRLGSEADTQYF; CDR3nt: TGCGCCAGCAGCCGCCTCGGGTCTGAAGCGGATACGCAGTATTTT
v_gene: TRBV7-9; j_gene: TRBJ2-5; d_gene: NA; abundance: NA; CDR3aa: CSSSLKQGREETQYF; CDR3nt: TGTTCCAGCAGCTTAAAGCAGGGGCGGGAAGAGACCCAGTACTTC
v_gene: TRBV11-3; j_gene: TRBJ2-7; d_gene: TRBD2; abundance: NA; CDR3aa: CASSAPKRDFYEQYF; CDR3nt: TGTGCCAGCAGTGCCCCGAAGCGGGATTTCTACGAGCAGTACTTC
v_gene: TRBV5-1; j_gene: TRBJ2-1; d_gene: NA; abundance: NA; CDR3aa: CASRPGWVSYNEQFF; CDR3nt: TGCGCCAGCAGGCCAGGTTGGGTTTCCTACAATGAGCAGTTCTTC
v_gene: TRBV9; j_gene: TRBJ2-3; d_gene: NA; abundance: NA; CDR3aa: CASSVVAVSIKDTQYF; CDR3nt: TGTGCCAGCAGCGTAGTCGCAGTATCCATTAAAGATACGCAGTATTTT
v_gene: TRBV10-1; j_gene: TRBJ2-3; d_gene: NA; abundance: NA; CDR3aa: CASSGAFDTQYF; CDR3nt: TGCGCCAGCAGTGGAGCGTTTGATACGCAGTATTTT
v_gene: TRBV11-3; j_gene: TRBJ2-5; d_gene: NA; abundance: NA; CDR3aa: CASSLDGGAEKETQYF; CDR3nt: TGTGCCAGCAGCTTAGACGGGGGAGCGGAGAAAGAGACCCAGTACTTC
v_gene: TRBV6-5; j_gene: TRBJ2-1; d_gene: NA; abundance: NA; CDR3aa: CASREPLASNEQFF; CDR3nt: TGTGCCAGCAGGGAGCCGCTAGCGAGCAATGAGCAGTTCTTC
v_gene: TRBV30; j_gene: TRBJ1-2; d_gene: NA; abundance: NA; CDR3aa: CAWERASRENGYTF; CDR3nt: TGTGCCTGGGAGCGGGCTTCCCGGGAGAATGGCTACACCTTC